These 25 T cell receptor beta chains originate from one sample sequenced in a study of vaccination effects on CD4 cells after COVID-19. CD4+ T cells specific for antigen were expanded with viral peptide pools by the ViraFEST assay before sequencing. Cultured cells yielded isolated CD4+ T cells after 10 to 11 days. Two doses of either BNT162b2 or mRNA-1273 were given to each participant. Generated by immunoSEQ multiplex PCR, the TCRdb table keeps only in-frame clones and is missing some. The sample has fewer than 90,000 clones, 60% to 80% seen once. For these TCRs, the target antigens are not known. Here the sequenced sample was CD4+ T cells from PBMCs cultured with HCoV-OC43 spike peptides, taken after COVID-19 vaccination. The sample's subset: HCoV-OC43 spike overlapping peptide pool stimulation. These receptors came from a human donor who received a COVID-19 vaccine.

This chain joins TRBV5-1 and TRBJ1-2; 10 nucleotides agree with TRBD1. The V and J ends lost 4 bases and 6 bases, in that order; junction bases with no gene match: 12. CDR1 is SGHRS and CDR2 is YFSETQ in the germline V gene. The CDR3 runs 16 residues. In nucleotides, the CDR3 is TGCGCCAGCAGCAGGGGACAGGGGTCTCCTGATGATGGCTACACCTTC. Its protein is CASSRGQGSPDDGYTF.

V is TRBV2 and J is TRBJ1-1; TRBD1 agrees at 8 bases. Germline lookup yields CDR1 SNHLY and CDR2 FYNNEI. Trimming cost V 7 bases and J 5 bases; bases outside gene matches: 9. The CDR3 sequence is 14 residues long. CDR3 region: CASTRVTGETEAFF. For the CDR3, the DNA is TGTGCCAGCACCCGGGTGACAGGGGAGACTGAAGCTTTCTTT. The full variable domain, in which reference TRBV2 and TRBJ1-1 provide the parts outside the CDR3, is EPEVTQTPSHQVTQMGQEVILRCVPISNHLYFYWYRQILGQKVEFLVSFYNNEISEKSEIFDDQFSVERPDGSNFTLKIRSTKLEDSAMYFCASTRVTGETEAFFGQGTRLTVV.

This clone appeared a few times. The chain is built from TRBV3-1 (or the pseudogene TRBV3-2) and TRBJ1-3, with D hard to call. Germline-derived CDR1 and CDR2 are LGHDT and YNNKEL (reference sequence). V lost 1 base and J 1 base, leaving 5 bases between the germline ends. CDR3 length: 14 residues. The CDR3 protein is CASSQGSSGNTIYF. The CDR3 DNA sequence: TGTGCCAGCAGCCAAGGGTCTTCTGGAAACACCATATATTTT.

The chain recombines TRBV5-1 with TRBJ2-7; 10 positions agree with TRBD1. Trimming at V came to 2 bases and at J to 5 bases, leaving 1 base not matched to a gene. Germline lookup yields CDR1 SGHRS and CDR2 YFSETQ. CDR3 length: 13 residues. This CDR3 reads CASSLGTGDEQYV. The DNA for the CDR3 is TGCGCCAGCAGCTTAGGGACAGGGGACGAGCAGTACGTC.

This clone was seen only once. The V call is TRBV5-6, the J call TRBJ2-7; 10 nucleotides match TRBD2. This CDR3 region has 15 residues. From germline, CDR1 is SGHDT and CDR2 YYEEEE. Unmatched junction bases numbered 6, after V lost 1 base and J lost 5 bases. The CDR3 loop reads CASSLYSGGHHEQYV. In DNA form, the CDR3 reads TGTGCCAGCAGCTTGTATAGCGGGGGGCACCACGAGCAGTACGTC.

This chain connects TRBV21-1 to TRBJ1-2; the table calls TRBD1, which could not be checked here. TRBV21-1 is noted as a pseudogene. This CDR3 comprises 15 residues. The CDR3 protein is CASSKWGPLNYGYTF. The CDR3 nucleotides read TGTGCCAGCAGCAAATGGGGCCCTCTTAACTATGGCTACACCTTC.

V is TRBV18 and J is TRBJ2-2, with a tentative D call TRBD1 (6 bases). Trimming shortened V by 3 bases and J by 4 bases, and 12 bases separated the two germline ends. Per germline, CDR1 KGHSH and CDR2 LQKENI. CDR3 length equals 15 residues. This CDR3 is CASSPSGGRTGELFF. DNA for the CDR3: TGTGCCAGCTCACCGAGTGGGGGCCGCACCGGGGAGCTGTTTTTT.

The chain uses TRBV20-1 and TRBJ2-5; 9 positions match TRBD2. This CDR3 contains 14 residues. Germline CDR1 reads DFQATT; CDR2 reads SNEGSKA (reference sequence). The ends lost 3 bases at V and 1 base at J; junction bases unmatched: 3. The CDR3 loop is CSASLAGTQETQYF. The CDR3 nucleotides are TGCAGTGCTAGTCTAGCGGGGACCCAAGAGACCCAGTACTTC.

The V gene is TRBV18, the J gene TRBJ1-2; D not certain. Germline V gene data show CDR1 as KGHSH and CDR2 as LQKENI. This CDR3 has 15 residues. Between the trimmed V and J ends, which lost 3 bases and 2 bases, there was a span of 13 bases. The CDR3 nucleotides are TGTGCCAGCTCACCCGCTCTCCAGAGAAACTATGGCTACACCTTC. Protein sequence: CASSPALQRNYGYTF.

V is TRBV2 and J is TRBJ2-5, with a weak D call TRBD2 (6 bases). V lost 2 bases and J lost 4, with 17 bases in between. This CDR3 has 16 residues. CDR1 and CDR2 (germline): SNHLY, FYNNEI. The CDR3 is CASSEWGGQGGETQYF. The CDR3, as DNA: TGTGCCAGCAGTGAATGGGGCGGGCAGGGAGGAGAGACCCAGTACTTC.

The genes are TRBV28 and TRBJ2-6; D unresolved. The CDR3 extends over 16 amino acids. V was shortened by 0 bases and J by 0 bases, with 6 bases between the two germline ends. Germline CDR1 MDHEN, CDR2 SYDVKM. CDR3: CASSLWQPSGANVLTF. The CDR3 region has the DNA TGTGCCAGCAGTTTATGGCAGCCCTCTGGGGCCAACGTCCTGACTTTC.

The rearrangement uses TRBV4-1 and TRBJ2-1; perhaps TRBD2 as D (6 bases). V dropped 0 bases and J dropped 7 bases, with 16 bases sitting between them. This CDR3 region has 16 residues. Germline values: CDR1 MGHRA, CDR2 YSYEKL. CDR3 coding DNA: TGCGCCAGCAGCCAAGATACTAGGGCGGGGTGGAATGAGCAGTTCTTC. It codes for CASSQDTRAGWNEQFF.

This clone was observed a handful of times. The rearrangement joins TRBV27 to TRBJ2-2, with a possible D match to TRBD1 (6 bases). V lost 6 bases to trimming and J lost 3 bases, with 14 bases between them. Germline V gene lookup returns CDR1 MNHEY and CDR2 SMNVEV (reference sequence). The CDR3 is made up of 15 amino acids. As DNA, the CDR3 is TGTGCCAGCAGAACTGACAGGTCTTACACCGGGGAGCTGTTTTTT. This encodes CASRTDRSYTGELFF.

The chain links TRBV18 to TRBJ2-2; D not certain. V was pared by 3 bases and J by 0 bases, with 5 bases between. Germline assignment: CDR1 KGHSH and CDR2 LQKENI. CDR3 length: 14 residues. CDR3 sequence reads: CASSPTPNTGELFF. In DNA, the CDR3 is TGTGCCAGCTCACCTACACCGAACACCGGGGAGCTGTTTTTT. Together with reference TRBV18 and TRBJ2-2, the CDR3 gives the full variable domain: NAGVMQNPRHLVRRRGQEARLRCSPMKGHSHVYWYRQLPEEGLKFMVYLQKENIIDESGMPKERFSAEFPKEGPSILRIQQVVRGDSAAYFCASSPTPNTGELFFGEGSRLTVL.

The chain recombines TRBV3-1 (or the pseudogene TRBV3-2) with TRBJ2-2; perhaps TRBD1 as D (5 bases). V gave up 4 bases and J gave up 4 bases, with 10 bases separating them. This CDR3 contains 14 residues. Germline V lookup: CDR1 LGHDT, CDR2 YNNKEL (reference sequence). Here the CDR3 DNA reads TGTGCCAGCAGCCGTACAGGTGTCACCGGGGAGCTGTTTTTT. This translates into CASSRTGVTGELFF.

The chain links TRBV10-2 to TRBJ2-3; D gene unclear. Germline assignment: CDR1 WSHSY and CDR2 SAAADI. This CDR3 contains 12 residues. V was shortened by 2 bases and J by 4 bases, with 4 bases between the two germline ends. The CDR3 DNA is TGCGCCAGCAGTGAGCTTTCAGATACGCAGTATTTT. Amino acids: CASSELSDTQYF.

This clone was found once. This chain uses TRBV15 with TRBJ2-7; TRBD1 aligns across 10 bases. The CDR3 is 15 amino acids. Germline trimming cut 3 bases from V and 3 bases from J; bases unmatched to any gene: 5. Germline assignment: CDR1 LNHNV and CDR2 YYDKDF (reference sequence). The CDR3 sequence: CATSRPGQGFYEQYV. The CDR3 DNA is TGTGCCACCAGCAGGCCGGGACAGGGGTTCTACGAGCAGTACGTC.

The chain employs TRBV24-1 and TRBJ2-3; D gene ambiguous. CDR1 and CDR2 (germline): KGHDR, SFDVKD. Trimming removed 2 bases from V and 6 bases from J, with 8 bases in between. The CDR3 is made up of 13 amino acids. CDR3 sequence reads: CATSDWKSDTQYF. The CDR3 coding sequence is TGTGCCACCAGTGATTGGAAGAGTGATACGCAGTATTTT.

The chain uses TRBV12-3 or TRBV12-4 and TRBJ1-1; D is ambiguous. This CDR3 has 11 amino acids. V was pared by 6 bases and J by 11 bases, with 13 bases between. The CDR3 coding sequence is TGTGCCAGCAGCCTCGGGTGGGAGGCTTTCTTT. Protein sequence: CASSLGWEAFF.

This clone was counted only a few times. This chain joins TRBV7-6 and TRBJ2-2; tentatively, D is TRBD2 (6 bases). The CDR3 contains 16 residues. Trimming shortened V by 5 bases and J by 2 bases, and 15 bases separated the two germline ends. The germline V gene encodes CDR1 SGHVS and CDR2 FNYEAQ. Here the CDR3 reads CASSPAAGLNTGELFF. CDR3 in DNA: TGTGCCAGCAGCCCTGCAGCGGGTCTTAACACCGGGGAGCTGTTTTTT.

The chain employs TRBV7-9 and TRBJ1-1, with D hard to call. This CDR3 has 13 amino acids. Trimming removed 1 base at V and 1 base at J, with 4 bases between. In germline, CDR1 is SEHNR, CDR2 FQNEAQ (reference sequence). The CDR3 reads CASSLEANTEAFF. Written as DNA, the CDR3 is TGTGCCAGCAGCTTAGAGGCGAACACTGAAGCTTTCTTT.

This chain uses TRBV27 with TRBJ2-1; possible D gene TRBD1, 5 bases. The germline gives CDR1 MNHEY, CDR2 SMNVEV (reference sequence). CDR3 length: 14 amino acids. V was pared by 4 bases and J by 9 bases, with 16 bases between. CDR3 sequence (DNA): TGTGCCAGCAGTTCAGCGACGGGTCAGGGTGAGCAGTTCTTC. Protein sequence: CASSSATGQGEQFF.

The chain employs TRBV7-6 and TRBJ2-1, with D possibly TRBD2 on 6 matching bases. V was pared by 1 base and J by 9 bases, with 10 bases between. This CDR3 region has 13 residues. CDR1 and CDR2 (germline): SGHVS, FNYEAQ. CDR3 in amino acids: CASSLVAGSEQFF. The CDR3, as DNA: TGTGCCAGCAGCTTAGTGGCGGGGTCTGAGCAGTTCTTC.

The chain combines TRBV19 with TRBJ2-2, with 7 bases fitting TRBD2. CDR1 is LNHDA and CDR2 is SQIVND in the germline V gene (reference sequence). This CDR3 is built from 14 residues. With V trimmed by 6 bases and J by 1 base, 2 bases remained unmatched. CDR3 nucleotide sequence: TGTGCCAGTAGACTAGCGAGGAACACCGGGGAGCTGTTTTTT. This encodes CASRLARNTGELFF. Combining the CDR3 with reference TRBV19 and TRBJ2-2 gives the whole variable domain DGGITQSPKYLFRKEGQNVTLSCEQNLNHDAMYWYRQDPGQGLRLIYYSQIVNDFQKGDIAEGYSVSREKKESFPLTVTSAQKNPTAFYLCASRLARNTGELFFGEGSRLTVL.

This sequence joins TRBV28 and TRBJ1-2; 8 bases match TRBD1. This CDR3 has 14 amino acids. The ends lost 7 bases at V and 7 bases at J; junction bases unmatched: 11. CDR1 and CDR2 from the germline V gene are MDHEN and SYDVKM. This CDR3 is CASIGAGGRFGYTF. DNA for the CDR3: TGTGCCAGCATCGGCGCAGGGGGCCGGTTTGGCTACACCTTC.